A single sample is the source of the 10 T cell receptor beta chains below, sequenced in a study of siplizumab effects on memory and regulatory T cells. Assay: immunoSEQ multiplex PCR; the TCRdb copy retains only in-frame clones and omits some. The sample carries 70,000 to 100,000 clones, 95% to 97% recorded once. The sequencing sample was made of naive CD4+ T cells sorted from blood. The origin of the receptors is a human donor in good health.

About this clone itself: Within the sample, other DNA sequences also encode this same CDR3. The V and J genes are TRBV18 and TRBJ2-7; 7 positions match TRBD1. Germline trimming cut 6 bases from V and 3 bases from J; bases unmatched to any gene: 5. Germline values: CDR1 KGHSH, CDR2 LQKENI. The CDR3 consists of 13 residues. CDR3 nucleotide sequence: TGTGCCAGCTCTCCGGGGACAGACTACGAGCAGTACTTC. Protein sequence: CASSPGTDYEQYF.

This chain connects TRBV30 to TRBJ2-5; possibly TRBD2 for D (7 bases). With 4 bases removed from V and 5 bases from J, the gap between germline ends came to 14 bases. The germline V gene has CDR1 GTSNPN and CDR2 SVGIG (reference sequence). This CDR3 region has 13 residues. As DNA, the CDR3 is TGTGCCTGGAATCGGGGGGCCCTGGAGACCCAGTACTTC. Amino acid sequence: CAWNRGALETQYF.

The V gene is TRBV9, the J gene TRBJ2-7; D possibly corresponds to TRBD2 (5 bases). This CDR3 is built from 12 residues. V was cut by 4 bases and J by 1 base, with 6 bases left in between. The germline CDR1 and CDR2 sequences are SGDLS and YYNGEE. The CDR3 protein is CASSPGSYEQYF. The CDR3 DNA follows: TGTGCCAGCAGCCCGGGGTCCTACGAGCAGTACTTC. Full variable domain (remainder filled in from reference TRBV9 and TRBJ2-7): DSGVTQTPKHLITATGQRVTLRCSPRSGDLSVYWYQQSLDQGLQFLIQYYNGEERAKGNILERFSAQQFPDLHSELNLSSLELGDSALYFCASSPGSYEQYFGPGTRLTVT.

The genes are TRBV18 and TRBJ2-1, with a tentative D call TRBD2 (5 bases). Between the trimmed V and J ends, which lost 0 bases and 5 bases, there was a span of 17 bases. Germline V CDR1 and CDR2: KGHSH, LQKENI. This CDR3 comprises 17 residues. CDR3 loop: CASSPPLTRGPHNEQFF. The CDR3 DNA is TGTGCCAGCTCACCACCTCTAACTAGAGGGCCCCACAATGAGCAGTTCTTC.

This sequence joins TRBV29-1 and TRBJ1-2, with D perhaps matching TRBD1 (5 bases). CDR3 size: 13 residues. The germline V gene encodes CDR1 SQVTM and CDR2 ANQGSEA. Trimming removed 4 bases at V and 8 bases at J, with 17 bases between. DNA of the CDR3: TGCAGCGTTGCAGTGACCCCGGGGGAGGGCTACACCTTC. Amino acids: CSVAVTPGEGYTF.

The chain joins TRBV5-1 to TRBJ1-1, with D unresolved. V dropped 4 bases and J dropped 0 bases, with 13 bases sitting between them. Germline CDR1 is SGHRS and CDR2 is YFSETQ. The CDR3 loop spans 15 amino acids. The CDR3 loop reads CASSPDGWLNTEAFF. The CDR3 nucleotides read TGCGCCAGCAGCCCGGACGGTTGGCTGAACACTGAAGCTTTCTTT.

The chain has TRBV9 and TRBJ2-5; D is perhaps TRBD1 or TRBD2 (5 bases each). This CDR3 is built from 15 residues. CDR1 is SGDLS, CDR2 YYNGEE, per germline. V dropped 0 bases and J dropped 5 bases, with 14 bases sitting between them. Written as DNA, the CDR3 is TGTGCCAGCAGCGTAGGGCCGGGGCATGAGGAGACCCAGTACTTC. It codes for CASSVGPGHEETQYF.

The chain uses TRBV6-5 and TRBJ2-2, with D tentatively TRBD2 (5 bases). Germline V lookup: CDR1 MNHEY, CDR2 SVGAGI. Trimming took off 3 bases at V and 5 bases at J, with 10 bases between the two ends. CDR3 size: 14 residues. The CDR3 DNA reads as TGTGCCAGCAGTTATGAGAGAGGGACCGGGGAGCTGTTTTTT. It yields the protein CASSYERGTGELFF.

The genes are TRBV5-4 and TRBJ2-7; no reliable D call. Trimming cost V 0 bases and J 4 bases, with 8 bases left between them. Germline V gene data show CDR1 as SGHNT and CDR2 as YYREEE (reference sequence). The length of the CDR3 is 13 residues. This CDR3 is CASSLAMTYEQYF. The CDR3 nucleotides read TGTGCCAGCAGCTTGGCGATGACTTACGAGCAGTACTTC. The full variable domain, rest sourced from reference TRBV5-4 and TRBJ2-7, is ETGVTQSPTHLIKTRGQQVTLRCSSQSGHNTVSWYQQALGQGPQFIFQYYREEENGRGNFPPRFSGLQFPNYSSELNVNALELDDSALYLCASSLAMTYEQYFGPGTRLTVT.

This sequence joins TRBV10-3 and TRBJ1-1; TRBD1 aligns across 11 bases. The CDR3 covers 20 residues. Germline-derived CDR1 and CDR2 are ENHRY and SYGVKD. The trim removed 6 bases at V and 5 bases at J, leaving 23 bases unmatched. CDR3 residues: CAISPGQGVRGAGRATEAFF. Written as DNA, the CDR3 is TGTGCCATCAGCCCGGGACAGGGGGTCCGGGGAGCCGGTCGTGCAACTGAAGCTTTCTTT.